The source of this T cell receptor beta chain is a study of early T cells in non-severe SARS-CoV-2 infection. TCRdb itself ran the 5' RACE reads through MiXCR, one entry per CDR3 protein. The sample contains tens of thousands of distinct CDR3 sequences, 5.5% to 8% of which appear only once. In its sample, this clonotype was seen many times. No antigen is known for it. The CDR3 consists of 14 residues. Germline V gene lookup returns CDR1 DFQATT and CDR2 SNEGSKA (reference sequence). After removal of 0 bases from V and 4 bases from J, the junction contained 4 bases not matched to a gene. Study-wide results and limits: Missing private and CD4 specificities, VDJdb matching favored anti-spike CD8 responses.

The clonotype was recovered from an adult who was a healthcare worker with PCR-confirmed SARS-CoV-2 infection or an uninfected control (not recorded which). Specimen: whole blood. J is TRBJ2-3 and V is TRBV20-1; the match to TRBD2 covers 7 bases. The DNA of the CDR3 is TGCAGTGCTAGAGATCCTGGGGGGGCAGATACGCAGTATTTT. Its protein product is CSARDPGGADTQYF.